This T cell receptor (beta chain) was captured by sequencing in a study of post-analysis software for immune sequencing data (dated by TCRdb to the mid-2010s). Some background on the complete study: Disease courses on record covered relapsing-remitting, secondary progressive and progressive-relapsing multiple sclerosis, though some patients had no subtype annotation. A subset of samples was prepared in parallel using single-end sample barcoding, then pooled and co-amplified after Illumina adapter ligation. The patient repertoires were set against about 12 previously published healthy control repertoires from donors whose ages ranged from roughly 6 to 27 years. Points the paper makes about the study in general: Roughly 5 TRBV segments, including TRBV5-6, TRBV5-1 and TRBV20-1, were significantly more frequent in patients than controls. The multiple sclerosis patient group was slightly younger than the control group. Normalized Chao1 diversity was significantly lower in multiple sclerosis patients than controls, suggesting substantial peripheral T-cell clonal expansion. Strong co-clustering of samples prepared in the same batch was shown by direct clustering with F measure, prompting a batch-effect correction.

The CDR3 measures 14 amino acids from cysteine to phenylalanine. Only the CDR3 DNA stays, 42 bases, in frame from base 1. V loses 5 bases at its end and J loses 4 bases; junction bases beyond the gene matches: 5. About this clonotype: What antigen it recognizes has not been identified. No much larger clonotype is one base removed from it; base qualities were not supplied.

To prepare the library, PCR was applied. The reads were generated on an Illumina HiSeq 2500. To reduce PCR and sequencing biases, unique molecular identifiers were incorporated into the TCR beta cDNA libraries. Per 1 to 10 million input T cells, 500,000 or so cDNA molecules were obtained, such that each molecule approximated one T cell. Patient libraries were prepared and sequenced with the same protocol used for the earlier healthy control dataset. Samples belonging to the same batch were prepared together, multiplexed and sequenced on a shared HiSeq lane. The authors' analysis ran thus. MIGEC was used to process the raw barcoded reads, and molecular identifier groups with only a single read were discarded before consensus assembly and CDR3 extraction. Clonotype tables were post-analysed with VDJtools, normalizing diversity by down-sampling all datasets to the smallest sample size. In repertoire overlap clustering, CDR3 amino acid sequences, but not nucleotide sequences, were matched to correct batch-related cross-sample contamination. TCRdb's own reprocessing of the public reads used fastp at Q25 and MiXCR and kept productive beta chains. Each entry merges the rows of one CDR3 protein and shows their most common DNA and genes. Here the V and J calls rest on TCRdb's processing, not on the authors' analysis. The sample has 700,000 to 900,000 distinct CDR3 sequences on record, 46% of them singletons. The ten most abundant clones make up 4% to 5% of the sample.

To demonstrate the VDJtools post-analysis software, the study profiled TCR beta repertoires from the peripheral blood of some 13 young patients with multiple sclerosis. The multiple sclerosis patients were children and adolescents between about 6 and 16 years of age. The chain is assembled from TRBV12-3 or TRBV12-4 and TRBJ1-2; 9 central bases correspond to TRBD1. This sequence originates from a girl aged 10-17 years with multiple sclerosis. Sequencing was carried out using blood. For the CDR3, the sequence is CASSTGGSGYGYTF. The nucleotide sequence reads TGTGCCAGCAGTACAGGGGGCTCCGGCTATGGCTACACCTTC.